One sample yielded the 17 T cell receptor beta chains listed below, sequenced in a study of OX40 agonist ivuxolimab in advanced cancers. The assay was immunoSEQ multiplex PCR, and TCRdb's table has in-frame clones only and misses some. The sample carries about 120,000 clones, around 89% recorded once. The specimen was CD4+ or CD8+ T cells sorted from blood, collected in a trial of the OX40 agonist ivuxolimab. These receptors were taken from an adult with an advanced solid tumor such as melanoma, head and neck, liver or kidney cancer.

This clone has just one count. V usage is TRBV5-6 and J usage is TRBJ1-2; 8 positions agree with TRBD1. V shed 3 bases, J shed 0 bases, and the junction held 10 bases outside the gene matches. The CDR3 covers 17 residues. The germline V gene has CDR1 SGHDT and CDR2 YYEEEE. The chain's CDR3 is CASSSLGQGAANYGYTF. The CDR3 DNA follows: TGTGCCAGCAGCTCCCTGGGGCAGGGGGCAGCTAACTATGGCTACACCTTC.

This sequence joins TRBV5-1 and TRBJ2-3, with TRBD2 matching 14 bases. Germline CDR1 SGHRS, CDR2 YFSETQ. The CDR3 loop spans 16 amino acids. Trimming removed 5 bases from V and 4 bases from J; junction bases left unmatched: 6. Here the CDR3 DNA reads TGCGCCAGCAGACGACTAGCGGGGGGGCCCGCAGATACGCAGTATTTT. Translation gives CASRRLAGGPADTQYF.

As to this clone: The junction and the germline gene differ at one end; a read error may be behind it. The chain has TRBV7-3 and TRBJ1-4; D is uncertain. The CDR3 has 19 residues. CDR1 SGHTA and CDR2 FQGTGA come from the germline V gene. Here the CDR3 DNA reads TGTGCCAGCAGCGTAACCCGCCGATTAAATTCTGAAACTAATGAAAAACTGTTTTTT. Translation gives CASSVTRRLNSETNEKLFF.

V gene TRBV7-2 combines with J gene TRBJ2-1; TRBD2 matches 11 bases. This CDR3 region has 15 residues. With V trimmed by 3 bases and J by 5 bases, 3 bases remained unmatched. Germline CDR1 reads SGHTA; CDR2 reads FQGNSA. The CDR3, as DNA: TGTGCCAGCAGCTTGACTAGCGGGGCACACAATGAGCAGTTCTTC. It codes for CASSLTSGAHNEQFF.

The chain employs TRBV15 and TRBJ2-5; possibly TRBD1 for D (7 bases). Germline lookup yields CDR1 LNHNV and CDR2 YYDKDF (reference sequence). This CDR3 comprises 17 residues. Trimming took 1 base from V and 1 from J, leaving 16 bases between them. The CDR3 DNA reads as TGTGCCACCAGCAGAGGTGGGACAGCTAGCGTCCAAGAGACCCAGTACTTC. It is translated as CATSRGGTASVQETQYF.

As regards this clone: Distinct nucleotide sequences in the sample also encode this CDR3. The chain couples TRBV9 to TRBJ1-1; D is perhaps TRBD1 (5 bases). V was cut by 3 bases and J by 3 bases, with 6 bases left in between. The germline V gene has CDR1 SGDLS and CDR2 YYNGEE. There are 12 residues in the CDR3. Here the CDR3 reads CASSGGDTEAFF. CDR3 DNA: TGTGCCAGCAGCGGGGGCGACACTGAAGCTTTCTTT.

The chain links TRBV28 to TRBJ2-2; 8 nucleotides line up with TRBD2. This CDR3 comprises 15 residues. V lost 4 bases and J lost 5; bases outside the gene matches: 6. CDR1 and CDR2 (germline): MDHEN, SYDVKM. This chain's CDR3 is CASSSAGGGTGELFF. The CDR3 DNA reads TGTGCCAGCAGTTCCGCGGGGGGTGGGACCGGGGAGCTGTTTTTT.

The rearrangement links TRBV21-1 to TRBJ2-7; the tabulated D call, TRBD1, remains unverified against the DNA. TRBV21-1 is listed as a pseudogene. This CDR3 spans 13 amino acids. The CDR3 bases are TGTGCCAGGGGACAGGGGCTATCCTACGAGCAGTACTTC. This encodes CARGQGLSYEQYF.

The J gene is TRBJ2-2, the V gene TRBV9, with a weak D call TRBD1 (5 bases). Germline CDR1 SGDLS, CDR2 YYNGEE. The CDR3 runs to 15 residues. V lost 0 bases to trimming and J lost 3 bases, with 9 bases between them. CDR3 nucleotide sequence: TGTGCCAGCAGCGTAGGGTACAGGTACACCGGGGAGCTGTTTTTT. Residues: CASSVGYRYTGELFF.

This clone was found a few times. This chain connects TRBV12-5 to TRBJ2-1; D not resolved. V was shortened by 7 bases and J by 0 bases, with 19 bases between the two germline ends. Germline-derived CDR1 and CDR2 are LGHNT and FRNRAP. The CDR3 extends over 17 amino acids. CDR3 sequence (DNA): TGTGCTAGTGCTCTTTGGTCCACAACCAGCTCCTACAATGAGCAGTTCTTC. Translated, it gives CASALWSTTSSYNEQFF.

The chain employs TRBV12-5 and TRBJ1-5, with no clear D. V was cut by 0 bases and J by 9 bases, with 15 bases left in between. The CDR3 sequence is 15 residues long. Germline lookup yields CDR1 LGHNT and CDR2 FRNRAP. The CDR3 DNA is TGTGCTAGTGGTTTGGTTATGAGTGAATCAATGCCCCAGCATTTT. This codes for CASGLVMSESMPQHF. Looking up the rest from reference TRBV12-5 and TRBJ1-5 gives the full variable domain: DARVTQTPRHKVTEMGQEVTMRCQPILGHNTVFWYRQTMMQGLELLAYFRNRAPLDDSGMPKDRFSAEMPDATLATLKIQPSEPRDSAVYFCASGLVMSESMPQHFGDGTRLSIL.

In DNA, the CDR3 is TGCGCCAGCAGCTTGGCGGCGGGGGGGCCCACAGATACGCAGTATTTT. This gives the protein CASSLAAGGPTDTQYF. The J gene is TRBJ2-3, the V gene TRBV5-1, with 9 positions matching TRBD2. Germline loops: CDR1 SGHRS, CDR2 YFSETQ. The junction had 4 bases not matched to a gene; V was cut back by 0 bases and J by 2 bases. The CDR3 has 16 residues.

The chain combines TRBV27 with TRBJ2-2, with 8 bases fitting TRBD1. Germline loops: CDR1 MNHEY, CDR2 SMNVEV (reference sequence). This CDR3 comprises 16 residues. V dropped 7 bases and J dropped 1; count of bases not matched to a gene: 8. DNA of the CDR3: TGTGCCAGCATCTTCGGGGACAGGATGAACACCGGGGAGCTGTTTTTT. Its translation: CASIFGDRMNTGELFF.

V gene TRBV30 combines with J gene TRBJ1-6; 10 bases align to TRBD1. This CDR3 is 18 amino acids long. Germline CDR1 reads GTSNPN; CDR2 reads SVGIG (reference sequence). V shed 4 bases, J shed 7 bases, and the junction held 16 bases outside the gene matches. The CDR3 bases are TGTGCCTGGACCTCGGGACAGGGGTCCCTTGTGGGGAATTCACCCCTCCACTTT. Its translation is CAWTSGQGSLVGNSPLHF.

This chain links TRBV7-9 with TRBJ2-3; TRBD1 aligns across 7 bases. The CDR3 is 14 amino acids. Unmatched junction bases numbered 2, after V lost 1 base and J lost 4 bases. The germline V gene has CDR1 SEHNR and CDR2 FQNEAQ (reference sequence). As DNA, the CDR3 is TGTGCCAGCAGCTTAGGACAGGGCCCAGATACGCAGTATTTT. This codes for CASSLGQGPDTQYF. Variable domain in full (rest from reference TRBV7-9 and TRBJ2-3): DTGVSQNPRHKITKRGQNVTFRCDPISEHNRLYWYRQTLGQGPEFLTYFQNEAQLEKSRLLSDRFSAERPKGSFSTLEIQRTEQGDSAMYLCASSLGQGPDTQYFGPGTRLTVL.

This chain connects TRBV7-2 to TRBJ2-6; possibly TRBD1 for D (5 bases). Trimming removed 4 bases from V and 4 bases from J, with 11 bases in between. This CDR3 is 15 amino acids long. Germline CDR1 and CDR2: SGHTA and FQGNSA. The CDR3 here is CASSSQGPGANVLTF. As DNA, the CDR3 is TGTGCCAGCAGCTCCCAGGGTCCCGGGGCCAACGTCCTGACTTTC.

The CDR3 sequence: CAATEGDYGYTF. The DNA for the CDR3 is TGTGCCGCAACGGAAGGAGACTATGGCTACACCTTC. The rearrangement uses TRBV19 and TRBJ1-2; D unresolved. Germline values: CDR1 LNHDA, CDR2 SQIVND (reference sequence). The V end lost 11 bases, the J end lost 3 bases, and 13 bases lay between the germline ends. CDR3 length equals 12 residues.